The 12 T cell receptor beta chains in this list originate from one sample, sequenced in a study of T-cell memory formation after mild COVID-19 listed by TCRdb under 2021. Library creation used 5' RACE. Sequencing used an Illumina NovaSeq 6000. TCRdb passed the public sequencing reads through fastp at Q25 and MiXCR, retaining productive beta sequences. Each CDR3 protein gets just one entry, which takes the most common genes and DNA from the rows behind it. The sample has approximately 270,000 distinct CDR3 sequences on record, about 16% of them singletons. The ten largest clones add up to roughly 24% of the sample. Sequenced: PBMCs or a T cell subset sorted from them (not recorded which). These receptors originate from a man aged 18 to 30 who had mild COVID-19 (a few samples of this study predate the infection). The sample titles of this study are shuffled in the database, so cell type and time point are left out; the donor was told from shared clones.

A few counts support this clonotype. V usage is TRBV25-1 and J usage is TRBJ2-7; D not certain. With 4 bases removed from V and 2 bases from J, the gap between germline ends came to 6 bases. Germline CDR1 MGHDK, CDR2 SYGVNS. This CDR3 is built from 12 residues. CDR3 protein: CASSGPAYEQYV. The CDR3 bases are TGTGCCAGCAGTGGGCCAGCCTACGAGCAGTACGTC.

The rearrangement joins TRBV4-3 to TRBJ1-2; D is ambiguous. Germline CDR1 reads LGHNA; CDR2 reads YSLEER. The CDR3 has 13 residues. Between the trimmed V and J ends, which lost 0 bases and 2 bases, there was a span of 4 bases. For the CDR3, the DNA is TGCGCCAGCAGCCAAGAACAGAACTATGGCTACACCTTC. Its translation: CASSQEQNYGYTF.

The chain has TRBV20-1 and TRBJ1-2; D call uncertain. The length of the CDR3 is 12 residues. CDR1 is DFQATT, CDR2 SNEGSKA, per germline (reference sequence). The V end lost 5 bases, the J end lost 4 bases, and 11 bases lay between the germline ends. The CDR3 region is CSARVPSYGYTF. Written as DNA, the CDR3 is TGCAGTGCTCGAGTGCCCTCCTATGGCTACACCTTC.

About this clonotype: A read error may be the cause here, since a much bigger clone is one base away. This sequence joins TRBV7-3 and TRBJ2-7; the match to TRBD2 covers 10 bases. J gave up 2 bases and V 4 bases, and 2 bases lay outside the gene matches. This CDR3 spans 14 amino acids. Germline lookup yields CDR1 SGHTA and CDR2 FQGTGA. CDR3: CASSSSGGPYEQYF. The DNA for the CDR3 is TGTGCCAGCAGCTCTAGCGGGGGTCCCTACGAGCAGTACTTC.

The rearrangement links TRBV7-3 to TRBJ1-1; D possibly corresponds to TRBD1 (5 bases). V dropped 0 bases and J dropped 1 base, with 9 bases sitting between them. This CDR3 is built from 15 residues. Germline V gives CDR1 SGHTA, CDR2 FQGTGA. The CDR3 reads CASSLTSRGNTEAFF. In nucleotides, the CDR3 is TGTGCCAGCAGCTTAACGTCAAGGGGGAACACTGAAGCTTTCTTT.

This clonotype was counted between two and nine times. This sequence joins TRBV7-9 and TRBJ1-2; tentatively, D is TRBD1 (6 bases). This CDR3 contains 13 residues. The germline V gene has CDR1 SEHNR and CDR2 FQNEAQ (reference sequence). V lost 0 bases and J lost 6, with 8 bases in between. CDR3 amino acids: CASSLARDNGYTF. In DNA, the CDR3 is TGTGCCAGCAGCTTAGCCAGGGACAATGGCTACACCTTC.

This chain connects TRBV25-1 to TRBJ2-3; no reliable D call. Per the germline V gene, CDR1 is MGHDK and CDR2 is SYGVNS. The CDR3 length is 14 residues. Trimming pared 1 base from V and 5 bases from J, leaving 10 bases between. The CDR3: CASSESADVDTQYF. DNA of the CDR3: TGTGCCAGCAGTGAATCTGCAGATGTAGATACGCAGTATTTT.

This clonotype has just a few counts. V and J are TRBV7-3 and TRBJ2-7; 8 nucleotides line up with TRBD2. Trimming cost V 5 bases and J 2 bases; bases outside gene matches: 8. CDR1 is SGHTA, CDR2 FQGTGA, per germline. The CDR3 runs 15 residues. CDR3 DNA: TGTGCCAGCAGCCCCACGGGGGGGGCAACCTACGAGCAGTACTTC. Translated, it gives CASSPTGGATYEQYF.

This clonotype was seen many times. The chain joins TRBV4-2 to TRBJ2-3; D is unclear. Per the germline V gene, CDR1 is LGHNA and CDR2 is YNFKEQ. V was shortened by 0 bases and J by 6 bases, with 13 bases between the two germline ends. The CDR3 runs to 15 residues. The DNA of the CDR3 is TGTGCCAGCAGCCAAGATCGTGTTTCGACCGATACGCAGTATTTT. Protein: CASSQDRVSTDTQYF.

The genes are TRBV5-1 and TRBJ2-7, with 8 bases that match TRBD1. V lost 0 bases to trimming and J lost 5 bases; unmatched junction nucleotides: 1. Germline CDR1 reads SGHRS; CDR2 reads YFSETQ. The CDR3 extends over 13 amino acids. CDR3 amino acids: CASSLETGDEQYV. CDR3 DNA sequence: TGCGCCAGCAGCTTGGAGACAGGGGACGAGCAGTACGTC.

This clonotype was picked up many times. The rearrangement joins TRBV6-2 or TRBV6-3 to TRBJ2-1, with no clear D. CDR1 is MNHEY, CDR2 SVGEGT, per germline. Trimming shortened V by 8 bases and J by 0 bases, and 8 bases separated the two germline ends. The CDR3 runs 13 residues. CDR3 residues: CASVLSSYNEQFF. The CDR3 DNA reads TGTGCCAGCGTTCTCAGCTCCTACAATGAGCAGTTCTTC.

The chain uses TRBV4-3 and TRBJ1-1, with D perhaps matching TRBD1 (5 bases). Deletions cut 4 bases from V and 2 bases from J, with 11 bases between. This CDR3 is 14 amino acids long. Germline V lookup: CDR1 LGHNA, CDR2 YSLEER. CDR3 residues: CASSRSRVNTEAFF. The CDR3 DNA reads TGCGCCAGCAGCCGAAGCAGGGTTAACACTGAAGCTTTCTTT.